This section outlines one T cell receptor beta chain sequence together with its context. Its antigen remains unknown. The sample originates from a study of cytomegalovirus exposure and HLA in healthy donors. Study at large: Among about 400 genotyped donors, 65% to 90% fell in the Caucasian-associated ancestry cluster.

The PCR ran on 60 Vbeta and 13 Jbeta primers. Method: immunoSEQ multiplex PCR; TCRdb's copy keeps in-frame clones and lacks some. Here the sample spans more than 50,000 clones, less than 90% being singletons. CDR3 length: 13 amino acids. V lost 4 bases to trimming and J lost 10 bases, with 14 bases between them. Germline V gene lookup returns CDR1 SGHTA and CDR2 FQGTGA. Study-level points and caveats: Accurate predictions that matched the HLA-A and HLA-B alleles of most subjects were reportedly made from TCR beta sequences. For most TCR beta V segments, an earlier analysis put the productive rate at about 87% or about 30% of the time. In vitro data verified three CMV-associated chains as specific for CMV antigens.

What was sequenced was PBMCs. This clonotype was obtained from a female donor in good health and CMV-seronegative. The rearrangement uses TRBV7-3 and TRBJ2-1, with D possibly being TRBD1 (5 bases). CDR3 sequence reads: CASSYSPWGEQFF. The CDR3 bases are TGTGCCAGCAGCTATTCCCCGTGGGGCGAGCAGTTCTTC.